What follows are 30 T cell receptor beta chains derived from one specimen sequenced in a study of tumor-infiltrating lymphocytes in primary liver carcinoma. Synthesis of TCR beta cDNA was carried out from around 500 ng total RNA with a constant-region primer. Slightly modified ARM-PCR, run as three nested multiplex PCR rounds, produced the TCR beta libraries. Running 9 to 11 cycles apiece, the first two PCR rounds relied on TRBV1-TRBV30 forward primers together with a C-beta reverse primer. TCRdb re-called the multiplex PCR reads with MiXCR, one entry per CDR3 protein. This sample carries approximately 100,000 distinct CDR3 sequences, around two thirds of them seen once, and the ten largest clones take about 12%. Unsorted bulk tissue of roughly 20-34 mg yielded co-extracted RNA and DNA. The sequenced sample consisted of liver tumor tissue from sampling region 2. Subset: tumor region T2, inferior pole. The receptors stem from a woman in her fifties or sixties with primary liver carcinoma and hepatitis B virus infection.

This clonotype has at least ten counts. The chain recombines TRBV28 with TRBJ2-1, with a possible D match to TRBD2 (6 bases). The V end was cut by 6 bases, the J end by 3 bases, with 12 bases between. Germline CDR1 reads MDHEN; CDR2 reads SYDVKM. The CDR3 is made up of 14 amino acids. The CDR3 bases are TGTGCCAGCAGATCCGGGACTCGCTACAATGAGCAGTTCTTC. Translating it yields CASRSGTRYNEQFF.

Comments on this clonotype: This is likely a read error, given that the CDR3 carries no conserved phenylalanine or tryptophan at its end. The chain uses TRBV11-2 and TRBJ2-7; unclear D gene. V lost 5 bases, J lost 4 bases, and 12 bases lay in between. The CDR3 spans 13 residues. The germline V gene has CDR1 SGHAT and CDR2 FQNNGV. CDR3 sequence: CASSRARVYEQYL. In nucleotides, the CDR3 is TGTGCCAGCAGCAGAGCCCGAGTATACGAGCAGTACCTC.

Points on this clonotype: A much larger clone lies one base from this, so it may be a read error. As the CDR3 is not closed by the conserved phenylalanine or tryptophan, this likely results from a read error. The chain joins TRBV28 to TRBJ1-5; no firm D call. Trimming cost V 3 bases and J 0 bases, with 9 bases left between them. The CDR3 has 15 amino acids. Germline V lookup: CDR1 MDHEN, CDR2 SYDVKM. The CDR3 DNA is TGTGCCAGCAGTTTTTCTCACGGTAGCAATCAGCCCCAGCATTCT. Its protein is CASSFSHGSNQPQHS.

Regarding this clonotype: Likely a read error: the CDR3 ends without its conserved phenylalanine or tryptophan. This chain connects TRBV11-2 to TRBJ2-1; a possible D gene is TRBD2 (6 bases). The CDR3 has 15 residues. Germline values: CDR1 SGHAT, CDR2 FQNNGV. Here the CDR3 DNA reads TGTGCCAGCAGTGTCGGGACGGTGGACTACGATGAGCAGTTCGTC. Translating it yields CASSVGTVDYDEQFV.

A remark on this clonotype: The junction does not match germline at one end; this may be a read error. J is TRBJ1-1 and V is TRBV29-1, with TRBD1 as a possible D gene (6 bases). The CDR3 loop spans 14 amino acids. Germline CDR1 and CDR2: SQVTM and ANQGSEA. CDR3 residues: CSAARDTGGTEAFF. Written as DNA, the CDR3 is TGTAGCGCTGCCCGGGACACCGGTGGGACTGAAGCTTTCTTT.

Turning to this clonotype: This CDR3 is missing its conserved last phenylalanine or tryptophan, likely due to a read error. The CDR3 spells CASSVGSLAGAGSEQFL. The CDR3 DNA sequence: TGCGCCAGCAGCGTGGGCTCCCTAGCGGGAGCTGGTAGTGAGCAGTTCCTC. The J gene is TRBJ2-1, the V gene TRBV5-1; TRBD2 aligns across 10 bases. Germline CDR1 and CDR2: SGHRS and YFSETQ. With V trimmed by 4 bases and J by 9 bases, 16 bases remained unmatched. This CDR3 is built from 17 residues.

This sequence joins TRBV6-5 and TRBJ2-1, with D possibly being TRBD1 (6 bases). The germline gives CDR1 MNHEY, CDR2 SVGAGI. The CDR3 loop spans 16 amino acids. Trimming cost V 7 bases and J 5 bases, with 21 bases left between them. CDR3 protein: CASNPQGQAVHNEQFF. The CDR3 DNA follows: TGTGCCAGCAATCCGCAGGGACAAGCGGTCCACAATGAGCAGTTCTTC.

This clonotype occurred many times. V usage is TRBV5-1 and J usage is TRBJ2-2; 9 nucleotides align to TRBD1. With V trimmed by 6 bases and J by 1 base, 7 bases remained unmatched. The CDR3 totals 16 residues. In germline, CDR1 is SGHRS, CDR2 YFSETQ. The DNA for the CDR3 is TGCGCCAGCACCAAAACGGGACAGGGGAACACCGGGGAGCTGTTTTTT. It encodes CASTKTGQGNTGELFF.

A word on this clonotype: At one boundary the junction diverges from the germline segment, which might be a read error. V usage is TRBV6-1 and J usage is TRBJ1-2, with D unresolved. CDR3 length equals 14 residues. The germline V gene encodes CDR1 MNHNS and CDR2 SASEGT. This chain's CDR3 is CASSVGSEHYGYTF. The CDR3 coding sequence is TGCGCCAGCAGTGTAGGTTCCGAGCACTATGGCTACACCTTC.

The rearrangement joins TRBV9 to TRBJ2-4; D possibly corresponds to TRBD1 (6 bases). The CDR3 loop spans 14 amino acids. V was trimmed by 3 bases and J by 1 base, leaving 8 bases between them. The germline CDR1 and CDR2 sequences are SGDLS and YYNGEE. CDR3 sequence reads: CASSGQGAKNIQYF. The DNA for the CDR3 is TGTGCCAGCAGCGGTCAGGGGGCCAAAAACATTCAGTACTTC.

This clonotype was seen repeatedly, ten times or more. This sequence joins TRBV10-2 and TRBJ2-5, with 7 bases matching TRBD2. This CDR3 is 17 amino acids long. Germline lookup yields CDR1 WSHSY and CDR2 SAAADI. Trimming cost V 0 bases and J 1 base; bases outside gene matches: 8. The DNA of the CDR3 is TGCGCCAGCAGTGAGTCGGTAATAGCGGGCCCCCAAGAGACCCAGTACTTC. It encodes CASSESVIAGPQETQYF.

Comment on this clonotype: One end of the junction fails to match germline, which may point to a read error. The V gene is TRBV29-1, the J gene TRBJ2-2; possibly TRBD1 for D (7 bases). The CDR3 runs 14 residues. Germline values: CDR1 SQVTM, CDR2 ANQGSEA. CDR3 coding DNA: TGCATCGTTGTCAGCAGGGGGGTTACCGGGGAGCTGTTTTTT. It yields the protein CIVVSRGVTGELFF.

The chain is built from TRBV6-1 and TRBJ1-1; TRBD1 might be the D (5 bases). Trimming removed 3 bases from V and 1 base from J, with 18 bases in between. CDR1 MNHNS and CDR2 SASEGT come from the germline V gene. The CDR3 loop spans 17 amino acids. The CDR3 coding sequence is TGTGCCAGCAGTGATATCAGGGATACCGGGGAGAACACTGAAGCTTTCTTT. The encoded protein is CASSDIRDTGENTEAFF.

Comment on this clonotype: This may be a read error, as it is one base from a much larger clone. The rearrangement links TRBV7-9 to TRBJ1-5; 10 nucleotides line up with TRBD1. This CDR3 contains 16 residues. Germline CDR1 reads SEHNR; CDR2 reads FQNEAQ (reference sequence). The CDR3 region is CANSERDRGSDQPQHF. DNA for the CDR3: TGTGCCAACAGCGAACGGGACAGGGGTTCGGATCAGCCCCAGCATTTT.

On this clonotype: A much more abundant neighbour one base away suggests this may be a read error. This rearrangement joins TRBV28 to TRBJ2-3; D is ambiguous. This CDR3 contains 14 residues. Germline V gives CDR1 MDHEN, CDR2 SYDVKM. This CDR3 reads CASSSAYGTDAQYF. Here the CDR3 DNA reads TGTGCCAGCAGTTCGGCTTACGGCACAGATGCGCAGTATTTT. Looking up the rest from reference TRBV28 and TRBJ2-3 gives the full variable domain: DVKVTQSSRYLVKRTGEKVFLECVQDMDHENMFWYRQDPGLGLRLIYFSYDVKMKEKGDIPEGYSVSREKKERFSLILESASTNQTSMYLCASSSAYGTDAQYFGPGTRLTVL.

With respect to this clonotype: A read error is likely, as this CDR3 ends without the conserved phenylalanine or tryptophan. V gene TRBV6-2 or TRBV6-3 combines with J gene TRBJ2-7; 8 positions agree with TRBD1. The CDR3 is made up of 15 amino acids. V was clipped by 7 bases and J by 3 bases; unmatched bases: 11. The germline gives CDR1 MNHEY, CDR2 SVGEGT. The CDR3 protein is CASILRQGRNYEQYI. The CDR3, as DNA: TGTGCCAGCATCCTTCGACAGGGGCGAAACTACGAGCAGTACATC.

Remarks on this clonotype: A read error is likely, as this CDR3 ends without the conserved phenylalanine or tryptophan. The chain uses TRBV10-3 and TRBJ1-3; D uncertain. The CDR3 is made up of 12 amino acids. The V gene's germline CDR1 is ENHRY and CDR2 SYGVKD. In DNA form, the CDR3 reads TGTGCAATCCAAGACCCTGGAAACACTATATATTCT. This codes for CAIQDPGNTIYS.

The CDR3 sequence is CASSLAGGPFDHFF. In DNA, the CDR3 is TGTGCCAGCAGCTTAGCGGGAGGGCCGTTTGACCATTTCTTC. The rearrangement links TRBV11-2 to TRBJ2-1, with 8 positions matching TRBD2. The CDR3 extends over 14 amino acids. Losses at the gene ends were 1 base for V and 16 bases for J; bases not matched to a gene: 12. From germline, CDR1 is SGHAT and CDR2 FQNNGV.

V usage is TRBV11-1 and J usage is TRBJ2-1; 8 bases align to TRBD2. After removal of 10 bases from V and 13 bases from J, the junction contained 18 bases not matched to a gene. Per the germline V gene, CDR1 is SGHAT and CDR2 is FQDESV (reference sequence). The CDR3 spans 14 residues. In DNA, the CDR3 is TGTGCCATTAGCTTAGACGGGGGGGGGGAAAAACAGTTCTTC. Translation: CAISLDGGGEKQFF.

At least ten counts were recorded for this clonotype. The rearrangement uses TRBV29-1 and TRBJ2-3; no clear D. V lost 7 bases and J lost 2, with 10 bases in between. The germline V gene encodes CDR1 SQVTM and CDR2 ANQGSEA. The length of the CDR3 is 12 residues. The CDR3: CSGVTHTDTQYF. The CDR3 bases are TGCAGCGGGGTGACGCACACAGATACGCAGTATTTT.

This clonotype has more than one count but fewer than ten. J is TRBJ2-7 and V is TRBV6-5; D is unclear. CDR1 is MNHEY and CDR2 is SVGAGI in the germline V gene. With 0 bases removed from V and 3 bases from J, the gap between germline ends came to 12 bases. CDR3 length equals 15 residues. The CDR3 protein is CASSYSNSNLYEQYF. CDR3 DNA: TGTGCCAGCAGTTACTCGAACTCTAACCTCTACGAGCAGTACTTC.

Of note for this clonotype: A much larger clone is a single base away; this may be a read error. The chain combines TRBV5-8 with TRBJ2-5; D remains unclear. The V end lost 0 bases, the J end lost 4 bases, and 10 bases lay between the germline ends. The CDR3 sequence is 14 residues long. Germline assignment: CDR1 SGHTS and CDR2 YDEGEE. CDR3 nucleotides: TGTGCCAGCAGCTTGGGGCTAACATCAGAGACCCAGTACTTC. The encoded protein is CASSLGLTSETQYF.

As concerns this clonotype: This could be a read error, since a much larger clone is one nucleotide away. The chain has TRBV5-6 and TRBJ1-2; 7 bases agree with TRBD1. CDR1 is SGHDT and CDR2 is YYEEEE in the germline V gene. The CDR3 consists of 11 residues. The CDR3 loop is CASGFDRAVTF. The DNA of the CDR3 is TGTGCCAGCGGCTTTGACAGGGCCGTCACCTTC.

The rearrangement joins TRBV20-1 to TRBJ2-7, with 11 bases lining up with TRBD2. After removal of 2 bases from V and 4 bases from J, the junction contained 4 bases not matched to a gene. The germline CDR1 and CDR2 sequences are DFQATT and SNEGSKA (reference sequence). CDR3 length: 14 residues. CDR3 sequence reads: CSARPGLAVYEQYF. The DNA for the CDR3 is TGCAGTGCTAGACCGGGACTAGCGGTTTACGAGCAGTACTTC.

V gene TRBV11-2 combines with J gene TRBJ2-5, with D perhaps TRBD1 or TRBD2 (5 bases each). This CDR3 contains 15 residues. Per germline, CDR1 SGHAT and CDR2 FQNNGV. The CDR3 reads CANSSIPQGRETQYF. The DNA for the CDR3 is TGTGCTAACAGCTCGATACCCCAGGGACGAGAGACCCAGTACTTC.

In its sample, this clonotype was seen a few times. The chain recombines TRBV5-1 with TRBJ1-3; D is undetermined. The CDR3 length is 13 residues. V shed 7 bases and J shed 8 bases, with 16 bases lying between them. In germline, CDR1 is SGHRS, CDR2 YFSETQ. CDR3 nucleotide sequence: TGCGCCAGCGCGGAGGACTTCGGGGACACCATATATTTT. It is translated as CASAEDFGDTIYF.

This rearrangement joins TRBV2 to TRBJ2-3; TRBD2 matches 8 bases. The CDR3 extends over 15 amino acids. CDR1 and CDR2 from the germline V gene are SNHLY and FYNNEI. The junction had 5 bases not matched to a gene; V was cut back by 5 bases and J by 1 base. The CDR3 protein is CASSPSGGGTDTQYF. In DNA form, the CDR3 reads TGTGCCAGCAGTCCCAGCGGGGGAGGCACAGATACGCAGTATTTT.

Note on this clonotype: Germline is not matched at one junction end, which may reflect a read error. The chain is built from TRBV11-3 and TRBJ2-7; 12 bases fit TRBD2. This CDR3 spans 16 amino acids. The germline CDR1 and CDR2 sequences are SGHNT and YENEEA. The CDR3, as DNA: TGTACCAGCAGTCGGCGACTAGCGGGAGCTTCCTACGAGCAGTGCTTC. Amino acid sequence: CTSSRRLAGASYEQCF.

The chain is built from TRBV28 and TRBJ1-5; weak D call: TRBD1 (5 bases). CDR3 size: 13 residues. Trimming removed 7 bases at V and 9 bases at J, with 16 bases between. In germline, CDR1 is MDHEN, CDR2 SYDVKM. CDR3 loop: CASTVTALWPQHF. In nucleotides, the CDR3 is TGTGCCAGCACCGTGACAGCCCTGTGGCCCCAGCATTTT.

A word on this clonotype: The CDR3 does not end in the conserved phenylalanine or tryptophan, so this is likely a read error. J is TRBJ2-1 and V is TRBV12-3 or TRBV12-4, with a tentative D call TRBD2 (6 bases). The V end was cut by 4 bases, the J end by 12 bases, with 19 bases between. The CDR3 runs 14 residues. The CDR3, as DNA: TGTGCCAGCAGTTCAAAGTTCCGAGGTAGCGGGCAGTTCTTA. Translated, it gives CASSSKFRGSGQFL.